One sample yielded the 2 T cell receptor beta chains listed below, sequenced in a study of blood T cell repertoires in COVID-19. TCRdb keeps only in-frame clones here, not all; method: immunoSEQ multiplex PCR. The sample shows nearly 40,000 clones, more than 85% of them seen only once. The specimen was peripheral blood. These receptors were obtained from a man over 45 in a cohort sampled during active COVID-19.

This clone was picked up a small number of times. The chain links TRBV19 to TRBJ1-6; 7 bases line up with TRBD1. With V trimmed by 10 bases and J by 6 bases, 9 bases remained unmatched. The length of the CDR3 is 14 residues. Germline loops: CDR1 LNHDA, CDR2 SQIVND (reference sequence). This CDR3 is CATSTGPSNSPLHF. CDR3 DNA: TGTGCCACCTCGACAGGGCCCTCTAATTCACCCCTCCACTTT. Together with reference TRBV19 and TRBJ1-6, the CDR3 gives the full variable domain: DGGITQSPKYLFRKEGQNVTLSCEQNLNHDAMYWYRQDPGQGLRLIYYSQIVNDFQKGDIAEGYSVSREKKESFPLTVTSAQKNPTAFYLCATSTGPSNSPLHFGNGTRLTVT.

The CDR3 spells CASSISSGARSGANVLTF. The CDR3, as DNA: TGTGCCAGTAGTATCTCTAGCGGGGCCCGCTCTGGGGCCAACGTCCTGACTTTC. The chain is built from TRBV19 and TRBJ2-6, with 9 nucleotides matching TRBD2. This CDR3 contains 18 residues. Germline CDR1 LNHDA, CDR2 SQIVND (reference sequence). J lost 0 bases, V lost 3 bases, and 6 bases had no gene match.